This T cell receptor (beta chain) was sequenced during a study of blood T cell repertoires in COVID-19. Study in general: Sample material is recorded as cDNA or gDNA derived from T cells, B-cell-depleted T cells, or PBMCs.

The CDR3 sequence is 14 residues long. In germline, CDR1 is SGDLS, CDR2 YYNGEE. The J segment lost 6 bases and the V segment lost 6 bases, leaving 11 bases of the junction unmatched. Repertoires were generated with immunoSEQ multiplex PCR, while TCRdb's copy carries only in-frame clones and drops some. The sample includes approximately 300,000 clones, about 83% of them seen just once. The clonotype originates from a woman aged 45-65 years with acute or convalescent COVID-19. The V call is TRBV9, the J call TRBJ2-7; 8 nucleotides match TRBD1. Sequencing used peripheral blood. DNA for the CDR3: TGTGCCAGCACCCCGGGGGACAGGCAAGGCGAGCAGTACTTC. Translating it yields CASTPGDRQGEQYF.